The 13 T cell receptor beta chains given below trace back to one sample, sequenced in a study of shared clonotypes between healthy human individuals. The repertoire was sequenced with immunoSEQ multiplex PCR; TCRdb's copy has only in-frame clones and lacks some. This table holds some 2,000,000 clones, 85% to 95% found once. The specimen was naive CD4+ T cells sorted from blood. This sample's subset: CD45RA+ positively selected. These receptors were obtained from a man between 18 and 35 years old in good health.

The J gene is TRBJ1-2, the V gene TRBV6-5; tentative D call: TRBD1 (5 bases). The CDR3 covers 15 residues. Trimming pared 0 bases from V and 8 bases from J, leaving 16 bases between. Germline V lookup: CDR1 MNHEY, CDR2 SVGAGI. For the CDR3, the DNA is TGTGCCAGCAGTTACTCGGGGACCCCCCTGGGAGGCTACACCTTC. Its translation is CASSYSGTPLGGYTF.

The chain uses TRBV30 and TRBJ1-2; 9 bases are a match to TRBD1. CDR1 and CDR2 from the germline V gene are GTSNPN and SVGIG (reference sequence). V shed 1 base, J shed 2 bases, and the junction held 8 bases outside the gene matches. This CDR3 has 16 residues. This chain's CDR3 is CAWSGGTGRPNYGYTF. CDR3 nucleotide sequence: TGTGCCTGGAGTGGGGGGACAGGGAGGCCCAACTATGGCTACACCTTC.

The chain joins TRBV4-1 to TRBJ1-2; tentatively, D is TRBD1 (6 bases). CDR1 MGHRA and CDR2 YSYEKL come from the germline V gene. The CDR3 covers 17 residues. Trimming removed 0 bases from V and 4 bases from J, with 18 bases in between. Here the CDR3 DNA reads TGCGCCAGCAGCCAAGATCTTGAAGAGGGGGGGTTCTATGGCTACACCTTC. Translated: CASSQDLEEGGFYGYTF.

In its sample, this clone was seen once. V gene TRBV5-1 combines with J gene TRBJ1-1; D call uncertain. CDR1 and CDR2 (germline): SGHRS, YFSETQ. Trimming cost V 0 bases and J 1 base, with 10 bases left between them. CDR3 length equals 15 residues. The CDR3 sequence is CASSLDRVGNTEAFF. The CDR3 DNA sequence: TGCGCCAGCAGCTTGGATAGGGTCGGGAACACTGAAGCTTTCTTT.

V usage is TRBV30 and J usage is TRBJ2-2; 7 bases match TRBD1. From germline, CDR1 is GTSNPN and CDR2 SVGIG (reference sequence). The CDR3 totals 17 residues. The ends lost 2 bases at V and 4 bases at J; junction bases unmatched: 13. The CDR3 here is CAWSKSRQGSATGELFF. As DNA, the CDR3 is TGTGCCTGGAGTAAATCGAGACAGGGTTCCGCCACCGGGGAGCTGTTTTTT.

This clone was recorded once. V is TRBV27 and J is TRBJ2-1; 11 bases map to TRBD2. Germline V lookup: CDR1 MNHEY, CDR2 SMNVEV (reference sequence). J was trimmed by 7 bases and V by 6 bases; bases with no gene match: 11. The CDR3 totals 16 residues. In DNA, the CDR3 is TGTGCCAGCAGGCACACCGGGACTAGCGGACATAATGAGCAGTTCTTC. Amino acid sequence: CASRHTGTSGHNEQFF.

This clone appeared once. The CDR3 bases are TGTGCCTGGAATCGAGGACAGGGGGGCTATGGCTACACCTTC. Encoded protein: CAWNRGQGGYGYTF. This chain connects TRBV30 to TRBJ1-2; 10 bases are shared with TRBD1. From germline, CDR1 is GTSNPN and CDR2 SVGIG (reference sequence). The CDR3 length is 14 residues. The trim removed 4 bases at V and 4 bases at J, leaving 6 bases unmatched.

CDR3 DNA: TGTGCCAGCAGTTCCGCGGCATCAGGAACAGATACGCAGTATTTT. This translates into CASSSAASGTDTQYF. The chain has TRBV28 and TRBJ2-3; D unresolved. Trimming removed 4 bases at V and 3 bases at J, with 14 bases between. CDR3 length: 15 amino acids. Germline V CDR1 and CDR2: MDHEN, SYDVKM.

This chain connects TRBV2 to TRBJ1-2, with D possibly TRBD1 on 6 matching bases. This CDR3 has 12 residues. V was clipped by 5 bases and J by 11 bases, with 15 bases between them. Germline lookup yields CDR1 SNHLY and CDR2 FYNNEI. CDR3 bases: TGTGCCAGCAGTTACCGGGACACCAATTACACCTTC. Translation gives CASSYRDTNYTF.

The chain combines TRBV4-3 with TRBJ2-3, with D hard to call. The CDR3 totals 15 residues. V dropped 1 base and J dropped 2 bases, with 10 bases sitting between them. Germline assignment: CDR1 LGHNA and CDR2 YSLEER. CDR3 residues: CASSQVYAPTDTQYF. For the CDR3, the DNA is TGCGCCAGCAGCCAAGTATACGCCCCCACAGATACGCAGTATTTT.

The CDR3 protein is CAWSVVEGRNTEAFF. The CDR3, as DNA: TGTGCCTGGAGTGTAGTGGAGGGGCGCAACACTGAAGCTTTCTTT. This chain uses TRBV30 with TRBJ1-1; D may be TRBD1 (5 bases). The CDR3 sequence is 15 residues long. The V gene's germline CDR1 is GTSNPN and CDR2 SVGIG (reference sequence). Trimming removed 0 bases at V and 2 bases at J, with 13 bases between.

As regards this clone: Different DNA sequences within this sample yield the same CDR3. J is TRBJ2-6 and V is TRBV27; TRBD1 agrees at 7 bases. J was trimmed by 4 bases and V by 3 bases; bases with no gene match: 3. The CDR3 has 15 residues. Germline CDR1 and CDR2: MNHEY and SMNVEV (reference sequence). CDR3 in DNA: TGTGCCAGCAGTTTCAGGGGGTCGGGGGCCAACGTCCTGACTTTC. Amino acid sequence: CASSFRGSGANVLTF.

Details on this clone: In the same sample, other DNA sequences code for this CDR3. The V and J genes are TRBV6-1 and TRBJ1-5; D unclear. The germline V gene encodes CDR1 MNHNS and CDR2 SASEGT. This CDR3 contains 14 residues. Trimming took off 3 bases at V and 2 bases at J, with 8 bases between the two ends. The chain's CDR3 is CASSESGGNQPQHF. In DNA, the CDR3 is TGTGCCAGCAGTGAGAGTGGGGGCAATCAGCCCCAGCATTTT.